This T cell receptor (beta chain) was identified in a study of blood T cell repertoires in COVID-19. Clones were sequenced by immunoSEQ multiplex PCR, and TCRdb holds only the in-frame ones, with some missing. The sample records around 220,000 clones, about 88% being singletons. This CDR3 has 13 residues. Trimming removed 5 bases from V and 9 bases from J, with 14 bases in between. Material: peripheral blood. This TCR was sampled from a man in his forties with active or convalescent COVID-19. This chain links TRBV12-3 or TRBV12-4 with TRBJ1-5; D may be TRBD1 (5 bases). CDR3 protein: CASSPGLGGPQHF. In nucleotides, the CDR3 is TGTGCCAGCAGTCCGGGCCTCGGGGGGCCCCAGCATTTT.